Described below is a single T cell receptor (beta chain) sequence and its context. Its antigen remains unidentified. The CDR3 loop spans 16 amino acids. The germline V and J ends were trimmed by 4 bases and 0 bases, with 13 bases remaining between them. TCRdb used MiXCR to reprocess the 5' RACE reads, holding one entry per CDR3 protein. The sample yields around 500,000 distinct CDR3 sequences, roughly 18% seen once. The data belong to a study of T-cell memory formation after mild COVID-19. Study at large: Largely, the TCR clusters proved donor specific. Whole-study findings and limits: CD4/CD8 balance characterized clones contracting day 15 to 85, and CD4+ skew characterized later expanders.

The sample taken for sequencing was PBMCs or a T cell subset sorted from them (not recorded which). The source of this sequence is an adult woman who had mild COVID-19 (a few samples of this study predate the infection). Cell type and time point are not known. The chain combines TRBV12-3 or TRBV12-4 with TRBJ1-5; D is unresolved. CDR3 nucleotides: TGTGCCAGCAGTTGGCAGGTTACCCATAGCAATCAGCCCCAGCATTTT. Its protein product is CASSWQVTHSNQPQHF.